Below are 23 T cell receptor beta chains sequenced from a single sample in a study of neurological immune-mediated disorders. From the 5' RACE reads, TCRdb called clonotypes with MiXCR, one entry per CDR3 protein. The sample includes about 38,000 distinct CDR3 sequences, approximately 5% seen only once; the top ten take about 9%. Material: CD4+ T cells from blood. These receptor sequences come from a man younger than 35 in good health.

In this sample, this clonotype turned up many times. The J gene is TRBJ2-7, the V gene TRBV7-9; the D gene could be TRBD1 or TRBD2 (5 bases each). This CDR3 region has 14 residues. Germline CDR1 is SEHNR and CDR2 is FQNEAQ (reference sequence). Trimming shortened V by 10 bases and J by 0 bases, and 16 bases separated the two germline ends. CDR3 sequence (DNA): TGTGCCACCAGGGACGGTAGGAGCTCCTACGAGCAGTACTTC. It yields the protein CATRDGRSSYEQYF.

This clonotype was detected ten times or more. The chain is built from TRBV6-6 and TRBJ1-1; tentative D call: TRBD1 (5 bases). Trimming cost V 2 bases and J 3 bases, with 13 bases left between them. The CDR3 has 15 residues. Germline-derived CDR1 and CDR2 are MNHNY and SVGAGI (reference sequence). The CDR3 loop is CASSYGDAGDTEAFF. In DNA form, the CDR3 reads TGTGCCAGCAGTTACGGCGACGCGGGGGACACTGAAGCTTTCTTT.

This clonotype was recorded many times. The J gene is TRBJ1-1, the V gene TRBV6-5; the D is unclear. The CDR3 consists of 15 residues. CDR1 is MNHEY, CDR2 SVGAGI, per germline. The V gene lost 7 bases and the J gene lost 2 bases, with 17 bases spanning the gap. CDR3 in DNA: TGTGCCAGCACCTCGCCCCCGGACGGAAACACTGAAGCTTTCTTT. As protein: CASTSPPDGNTEAFF.

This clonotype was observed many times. Here the CDR3 DNA reads TGTGCCAGTAGTACCGGACAGAAACGGACCCAGTACTTC. It translates to CASSTGQKRTQYF. The chain links TRBV19 to TRBJ2-5; TRBD1 is a possible D gene (6 bases). This CDR3 is built from 13 residues. Trimming cost V 4 bases and J 7 bases, with 13 bases left between them. The V gene's germline CDR1 is LNHDA and CDR2 SQIVND (reference sequence). The full variable domain, its missing parts supplied by reference TRBV19 and TRBJ2-5, is DGGITQSPKYLFRKEGQNVTLSCEQNLNHDAMYWYRQDPGQGLRLIYYSQIVNDFQKGDIAEGYSVSREKKESFPLTVTSAQKNPTAFYLCASSTGQKRTQYFGPGTRLLVL.

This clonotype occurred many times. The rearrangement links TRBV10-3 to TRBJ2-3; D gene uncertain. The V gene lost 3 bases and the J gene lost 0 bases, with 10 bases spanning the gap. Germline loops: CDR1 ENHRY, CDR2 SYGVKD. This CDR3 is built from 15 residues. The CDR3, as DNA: TGTGCCATCAGTGACATGAGTGCTAGCACAGATACGCAGTATTTT. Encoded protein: CAISDMSASTDTQYF.

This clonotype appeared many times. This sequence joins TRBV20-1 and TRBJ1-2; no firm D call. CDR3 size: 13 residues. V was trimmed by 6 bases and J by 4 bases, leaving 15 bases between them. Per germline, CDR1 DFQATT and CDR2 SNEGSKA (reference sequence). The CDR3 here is CSAVTILPYGYTF. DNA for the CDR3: TGCAGTGCCGTGACAATCCTCCCCTATGGCTACACCTTC.

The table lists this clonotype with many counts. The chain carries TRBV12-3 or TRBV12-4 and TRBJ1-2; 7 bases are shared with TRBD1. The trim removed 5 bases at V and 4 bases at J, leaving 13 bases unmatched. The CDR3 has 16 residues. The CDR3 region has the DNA TGTGCCAGCAGTCGTCCCGGGACAGATGGCGGCTATGGCTACACCTTC. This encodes CASSRPGTDGGYGYTF.

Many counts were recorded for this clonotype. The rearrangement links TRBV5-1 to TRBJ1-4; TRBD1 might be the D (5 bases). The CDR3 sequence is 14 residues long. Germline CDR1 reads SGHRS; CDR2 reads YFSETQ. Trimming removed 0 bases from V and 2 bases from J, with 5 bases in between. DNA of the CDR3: TGCGCCAGCAGCTTGGGACAGACTAATGAAAAACTGTTTTTT. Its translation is CASSLGQTNEKLFF. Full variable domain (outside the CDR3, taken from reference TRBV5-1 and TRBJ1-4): KAGVTQTPRYLIKTRGQQVTLSCSPISGHRSVSWYQQTPGQGLQFLFEYFSETQRNKGNFPGRFSGRQFSNSRSEMNVSTLELGDSALYLCASSLGQTNEKLFFGSGTQLSVL.

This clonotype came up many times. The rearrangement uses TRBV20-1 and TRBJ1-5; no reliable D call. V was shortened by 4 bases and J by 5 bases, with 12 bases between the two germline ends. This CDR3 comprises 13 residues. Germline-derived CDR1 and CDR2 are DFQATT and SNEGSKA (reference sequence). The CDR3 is CSAISTGDQPQHF. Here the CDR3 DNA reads TGCAGTGCTATTAGTACGGGTGATCAGCCCCAGCATTTT.

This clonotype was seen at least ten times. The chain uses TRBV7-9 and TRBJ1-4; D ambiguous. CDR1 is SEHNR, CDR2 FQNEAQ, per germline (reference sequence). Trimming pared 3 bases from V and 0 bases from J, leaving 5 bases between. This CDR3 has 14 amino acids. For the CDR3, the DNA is TGTGCCAGCAGCTTTGGCCCAACTAATGAAAAACTGTTTTTT. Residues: CASSFGPTNEKLFF.

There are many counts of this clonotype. CDR3 nucleotide sequence: TGTGCCAGCAGTTACTCGTCGGGCTCGCCAGCCTACGAGCAGTACTTC. Encoded protein: CASSYSSGSPAYEQYF. This chain uses TRBV6-5 with TRBJ2-7; D gene unclear. Germline V CDR1 and CDR2: MNHEY, SVGAGI. V shed 0 bases and J shed 2 bases, with 14 bases lying between them. The CDR3 loop spans 16 amino acids.

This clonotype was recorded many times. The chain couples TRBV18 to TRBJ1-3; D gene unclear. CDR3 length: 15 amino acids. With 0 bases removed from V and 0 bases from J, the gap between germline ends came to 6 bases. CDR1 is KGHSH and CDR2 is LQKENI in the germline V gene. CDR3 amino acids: CASSPPANSGNTIYF. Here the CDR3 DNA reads TGTGCCAGCTCACCACCAGCCAACTCTGGAAACACCATATATTTT.

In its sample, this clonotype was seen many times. CDR3 sequence reads: CSARLAGGRNEQYF. Here the CDR3 DNA reads TGCAGTGCGAGACTAGCGGGGGGGCGAAACGAGCAGTACTTC. The chain links TRBV20-1 to TRBJ2-7; 14 bases match TRBD2. CDR3 size: 14 residues. CDR1 and CDR2 (germline): DFQATT, SNEGSKA (reference sequence). The J segment lost 5 bases and the V segment lost 6 bases, leaving 6 bases of the junction unmatched.

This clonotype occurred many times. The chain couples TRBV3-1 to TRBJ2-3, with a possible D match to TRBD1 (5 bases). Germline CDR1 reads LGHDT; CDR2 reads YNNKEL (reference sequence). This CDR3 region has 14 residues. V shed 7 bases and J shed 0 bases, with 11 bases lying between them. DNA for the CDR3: TGTGCCAGCACCCCCCAGGGAAGCACAGATACGCAGTATTTT. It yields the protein CASTPQGSTDTQYF.

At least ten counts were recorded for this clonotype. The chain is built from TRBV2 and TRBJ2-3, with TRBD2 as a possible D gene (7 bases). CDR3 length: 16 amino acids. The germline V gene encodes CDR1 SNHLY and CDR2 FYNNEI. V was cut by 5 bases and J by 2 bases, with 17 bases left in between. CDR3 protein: CASSRQRRGLTDTQYF. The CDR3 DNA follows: TGTGCCAGCAGTCGCCAGCGGCGGGGGCTCACAGATACGCAGTATTTT.

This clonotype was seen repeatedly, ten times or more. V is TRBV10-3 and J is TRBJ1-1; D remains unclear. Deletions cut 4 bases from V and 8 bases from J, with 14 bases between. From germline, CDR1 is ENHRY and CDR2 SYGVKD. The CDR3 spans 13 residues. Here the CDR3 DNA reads TGTGCCATCAGTGGAACTGGAGCTACCGAAGCTTTCTTT. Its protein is CAISGTGATEAFF.

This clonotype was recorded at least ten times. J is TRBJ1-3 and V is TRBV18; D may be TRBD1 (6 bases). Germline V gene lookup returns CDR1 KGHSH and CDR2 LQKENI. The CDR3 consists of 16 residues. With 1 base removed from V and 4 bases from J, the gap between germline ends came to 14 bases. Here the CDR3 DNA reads TGTGCCAGCTCACCACTCGAACAGGGCGGCGGAAACACCATATATTTT. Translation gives CASSPLEQGGGNTIYF.

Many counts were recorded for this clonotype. The DNA for the CDR3 is TGTGCCAGCAGTCCTAAAGAAAAGTACTACAATGAGCAGTTCTTC. Protein: CASSPKEKYYNEQFF. This rearrangement joins TRBV6-2 or TRBV6-3 to TRBJ2-1; D is uncertain. Looked up from germline, CDR1 is MNHEY and CDR2 is SVGEGT. V was shortened by 5 bases and J by 3 bases, with 14 bases between the two germline ends. This CDR3 is built from 15 residues.

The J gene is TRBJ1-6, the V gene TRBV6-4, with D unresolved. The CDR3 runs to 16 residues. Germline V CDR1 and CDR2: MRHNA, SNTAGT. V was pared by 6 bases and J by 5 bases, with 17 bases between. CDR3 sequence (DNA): TGTGCCAGCAGGCACACCTCCGGGGATGATAATTCACCCCTCCACTTT. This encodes CASRHTSGDDNSPLHF.

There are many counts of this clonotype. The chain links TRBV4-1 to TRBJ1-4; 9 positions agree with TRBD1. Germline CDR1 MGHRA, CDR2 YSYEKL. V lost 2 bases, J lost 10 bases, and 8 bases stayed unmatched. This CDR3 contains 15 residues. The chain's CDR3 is CASSQLNRGQVKLFF. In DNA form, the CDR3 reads TGCGCCAGCAGCCAATTAAACAGGGGGCAAGTAAAACTGTTTTTT.

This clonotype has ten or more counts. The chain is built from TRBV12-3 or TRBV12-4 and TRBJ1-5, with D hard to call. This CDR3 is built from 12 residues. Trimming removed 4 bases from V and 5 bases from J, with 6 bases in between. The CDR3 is CASSSPYQPQHF. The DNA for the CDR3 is TGTGCCAGCAGTTCGCCTTATCAGCCCCAGCATTTT.

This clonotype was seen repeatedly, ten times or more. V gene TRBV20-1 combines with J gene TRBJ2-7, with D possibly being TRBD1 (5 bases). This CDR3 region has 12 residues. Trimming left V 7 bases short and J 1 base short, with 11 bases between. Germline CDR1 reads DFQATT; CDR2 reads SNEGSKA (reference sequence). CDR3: CSGGQTSYEQYF. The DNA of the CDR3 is TGCAGTGGGGGCCAGACATCCTACGAGCAGTACTTC.

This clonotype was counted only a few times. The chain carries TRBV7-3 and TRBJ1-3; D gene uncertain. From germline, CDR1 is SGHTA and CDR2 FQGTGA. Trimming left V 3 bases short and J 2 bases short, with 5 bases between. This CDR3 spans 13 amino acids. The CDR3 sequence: CASSLGTGNTIYF. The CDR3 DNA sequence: TGTGCCAGCAGCTTGGGCACTGGAAACACCATATATTTT.